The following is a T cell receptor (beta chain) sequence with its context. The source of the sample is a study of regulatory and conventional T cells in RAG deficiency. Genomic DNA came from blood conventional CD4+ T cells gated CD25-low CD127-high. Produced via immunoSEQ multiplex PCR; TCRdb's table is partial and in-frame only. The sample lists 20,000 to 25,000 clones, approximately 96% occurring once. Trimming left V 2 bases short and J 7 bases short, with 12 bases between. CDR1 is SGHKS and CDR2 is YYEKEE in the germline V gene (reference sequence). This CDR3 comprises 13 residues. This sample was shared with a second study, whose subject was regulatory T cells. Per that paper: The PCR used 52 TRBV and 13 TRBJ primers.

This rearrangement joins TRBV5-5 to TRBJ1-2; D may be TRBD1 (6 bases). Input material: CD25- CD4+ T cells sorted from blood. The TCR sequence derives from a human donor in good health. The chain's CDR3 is CASSFYREGGYTF. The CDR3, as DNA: TGTGCCAGCAGCTTTTACAGGGAAGGTGGCTACACCTTC.